This T cell receptor beta chain is drawn from a study of early T cells in non-severe SARS-CoV-2 infection. Looking at the study overall: Alpha and beta chains were unpaired, from unsorted whole-blood bulk RNA.

This clonotype was detected only a few times. The CDR3 runs 11 residues. From germline, CDR1 is MNHNS and CDR2 SASEGT. Trimming shortened V by 3 bases and J by 6 bases, and 6 bases separated the two germline ends. TCRdb re-called the 5' RACE reads with MiXCR, one entry per CDR3 protein. The table records tens of thousands of distinct CDR3 sequences, about 16% of them present only once. Input material: whole blood. The chain is built from TRBV6-1 and TRBJ2-7; D perhaps matches TRBD2 (5 bases). The clonotype comes from an adult who was a healthcare worker with PCR-confirmed SARS-CoV-2 infection or an uninfected control (not recorded which). CDR3: CASSDRGEQYF. CDR3 coding DNA: TGTGCCAGCAGTGATCGGGGCGAGCAGTACTTC.